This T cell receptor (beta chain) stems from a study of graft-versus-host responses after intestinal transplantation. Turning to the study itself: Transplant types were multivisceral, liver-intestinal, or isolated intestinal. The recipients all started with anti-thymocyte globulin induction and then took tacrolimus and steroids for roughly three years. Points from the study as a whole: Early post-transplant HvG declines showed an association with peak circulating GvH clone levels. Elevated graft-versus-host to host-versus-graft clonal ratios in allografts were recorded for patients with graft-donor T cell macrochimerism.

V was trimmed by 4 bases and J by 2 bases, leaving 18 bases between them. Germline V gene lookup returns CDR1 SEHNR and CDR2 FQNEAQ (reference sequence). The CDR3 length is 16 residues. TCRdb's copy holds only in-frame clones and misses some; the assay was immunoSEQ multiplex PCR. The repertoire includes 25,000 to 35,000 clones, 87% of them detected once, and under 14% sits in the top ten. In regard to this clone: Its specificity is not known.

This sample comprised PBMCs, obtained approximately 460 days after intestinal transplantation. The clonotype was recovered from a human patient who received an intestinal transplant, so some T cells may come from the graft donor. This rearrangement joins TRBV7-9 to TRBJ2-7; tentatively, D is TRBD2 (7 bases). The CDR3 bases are TGTGCCAGCAGCTCTTTGAAGGGGGGGTCAACCTACGAGCAGTACTTC. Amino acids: CASSSLKGGSTYEQYF.